These 15 T cell receptor beta chains share one sample of origin, sequenced in a study of blood T cell repertoires in COVID-19. Measured with immunoSEQ multiplex PCR; TCRdb has only the in-frame clones, and not every one. The sample consists of under 80,000 clones, roughly 92% of them appearing once. Input material: peripheral blood. These receptors were collected from a human donor in a cohort sampled during active COVID-19.

V usage is TRBV5-6 and J usage is TRBJ1-5; no clear D. V was cut by 1 base and J by 1 base, with 9 bases left in between. This CDR3 is built from 15 residues. Germline CDR1 is SGHDT and CDR2 is YYEEEE. CDR3 sequence reads: CASSLLGVSNQPQHF. The DNA for the CDR3 is TGTGCCAGCAGCTTGTTGGGCGTAAGCAATCAGCCCCAGCATTTT.

V and J are TRBV11-2 and TRBJ2-5; 7 nucleotides agree with TRBD2. V was pared by 5 bases and J by 5 bases, with 11 bases of the junction left unmatched. CDR3 size: 15 residues. Germline lookup yields CDR1 SGHAT and CDR2 FQNNGV. Here the CDR3 reads CASSLLLAVSETQYF. CDR3 coding DNA: TGTGCCAGCAGCCTTCTTCTAGCGGTGTCGGAGACCCAGTACTTC. Filled out from reference TRBV11-2 and TRBJ2-5, the complete variable domain reads EAGVAQSPRYKIIEKRQSVAFWCNPISGHATLYWYQQILGQGPKLLIQFQNNGVVDDSQLPKDRFSAERLKGVDSTLKIQPAKLEDSAVYLCASSLLLAVSETQYFGPGTRLLVL.

The V gene is TRBV7-2, the J gene TRBJ1-4; maybe TRBD1 (6 bases). This CDR3 region has 15 residues. The germline CDR1 and CDR2 sequences are SGHTA and FQGNSA. Trimming cost V 4 bases and J 2 bases, with 11 bases left between them. This CDR3 reads CASSSGQNTNEKLFF. For the CDR3, the DNA is TGTGCCAGCAGCTCCGGACAGAATACTAATGAAAAACTGTTTTTT.

J is TRBJ1-6 and V is TRBV18; tentatively, D is TRBD1 (6 bases). V lost 4 bases and J 6 bases, leaving 13 bases between the germline ends. CDR3 length: 15 residues. CDR1 is KGHSH, CDR2 LQKENI, per germline. This chain's CDR3 is CASSQQGLSNSPLHF. CDR3 in DNA: TGTGCCAGCTCACAACAGGGTCTCTCTAATTCACCCCTCCACTTT. Combining the CDR3 with reference TRBV18 and TRBJ1-6 gives the whole variable domain NAGVMQNPRHLVRRRGQEARLRCSPMKGHSHVYWYRQLPEEGLKFMVYLQKENIIDESGMPKERFSAEFPKEGPSILRIQQVVRGDSAAYFCASSQQGLSNSPLHFGNGTRLTVT.

The CDR3 loop reads CASSFSGGATNEQFF. CDR3 in DNA: TGTGCCAGCAGCTTTAGCGGGGGGGCCACAAATGAGCAGTTCTTC. The chain employs TRBV7-9 and TRBJ2-1; the match to TRBD2 covers 11 bases. Germline loops: CDR1 SEHNR, CDR2 FQNEAQ (reference sequence). This CDR3 spans 15 amino acids. The trim removed 3 bases at V and 7 bases at J, leaving 5 bases unmatched.

The chain combines TRBV15 with TRBJ1-1; D uncertain. The ends were cut back, 0 bases at V and 2 bases at J, with 13 bases in the middle. The CDR3 consists of 16 residues. CDR1 and CDR2 (germline): LNHNV, YYDKDF (reference sequence). As DNA, the CDR3 is TGTGCCACCAGCAGAGATCTGTGGGGAGTAAACACTGAAGCTTTCTTT. Protein product: CATSRDLWGVNTEAFF. The complete variable domain, with remaining parts taken from reference TRBV15 and TRBJ1-1, reads DAMVIQNPRYQVTQFGKPVTLSCSQTLNHNVMYWYQQKSSQAPKLLFHYYDKDFNNEADTPDNFQSRRPNTSFCFLDIRSPGLGDTAMYLCATSRDLWGVNTEAFFGQGTRLTVV.

The chain carries TRBV7-9 and TRBJ1-1; the D gene is possibly TRBD1 (5 bases). The CDR3 spans 17 residues. The germline V gene encodes CDR1 SEHNR and CDR2 FQNEAQ (reference sequence). Trimming shortened V by 6 bases and J by 1 base, and 21 bases separated the two germline ends. CDR3 sequence: CASRPPRYDSRNTEAFF. The CDR3 DNA sequence: TGTGCCAGCAGACCGCCCCGCTACGACAGCCGGAACACTGAAGCTTTCTTT. Drawing the rest from reference TRBV7-9 and TRBJ1-1, the complete variable domain is DTGVSQNPRHKITKRGQNVTFRCDPISEHNRLYWYRQTLGQGPEFLTYFQNEAQLEKSRLLSDRFSAERPKGSFSTLEIQRTEQGDSAMYLCASRPPRYDSRNTEAFFGQGTRLTVV.

The gene calls are TRBV7-3 and TRBJ2-1; 8 bases align to TRBD1. The V gene end was trimmed by 1 base and the J gene end by 8 bases; junction bases not matched to a gene: 4. Germline CDR1 is SGHTA and CDR2 is FQGTGA. The length of the CDR3 is 14 residues. The CDR3 DNA sequence: TGTGCCAGCAGCTTAAGACAGGGGTTTGATGAGCAGTTCTTC. It specifies CASSLRQGFDEQFF.

This chain joins TRBV5-1 and TRBJ2-5; TRBD2 might be the D (6 bases). Trimming removed 4 bases at V and 5 bases at J, with 21 bases between. Germline-derived CDR1 and CDR2 are SGHRS and YFSETQ. The length of the CDR3 is 16 residues. The CDR3: CASSRRGEARRETQYF. In DNA form, the CDR3 reads TGCGCCAGCAGCCGACGCGGGGAGGCGCGGAGGGAGACCCAGTACTTC.

The genes are TRBV2 and TRBJ1-1; D unresolved. The germline V and J ends were trimmed by 6 bases and 4 bases, with 9 bases remaining between them. The CDR3 sequence is 12 residues long. CDR1 is SNHLY and CDR2 is FYNNEI in the germline V gene. The DNA for the CDR3 is TGTGCCAGCAGACGAGGCAGCACTGAAGCTTTCTTT. Amino acids: CASRRGSTEAFF.

This clone was detected only once. The CDR3 is CASSHTTGPDYEQYF. CDR3 in DNA: TGTGCCAGCAGCCACACGACGGGTCCCGATTACGAGCAGTACTTC. The chain uses TRBV3-1 (or the pseudogene TRBV3-2) and TRBJ2-7; D unclear. The V end lost 3 bases, the J end lost 4 bases, and 16 bases lay between the germline ends. The CDR3 loop spans 15 amino acids. Germline-derived CDR1 and CDR2 are LGHDT and YNNKEL (reference sequence).

The J gene is TRBJ1-6, the V gene TRBV27; D unclear. The CDR3 loop spans 14 amino acids. Germline V gene lookup returns CDR1 MNHEY and CDR2 SMNVEV (reference sequence). V lost 6 bases and J 5 bases, leaving 11 bases between the germline ends. The CDR3 loop is CASRLASNNSPLHF. The CDR3 bases are TGTGCCAGCAGATTAGCCAGTAATAATTCACCCCTCCACTTT.

The rearrangement uses TRBV5-4 and TRBJ2-2; the D is unclear. Between the trimmed V and J ends, which lost 0 bases and 5 bases, there was a span of 14 bases. The germline V gene has CDR1 SGHNT and CDR2 YYREEE (reference sequence). The CDR3 is made up of 16 amino acids. The CDR3 DNA is TGTGCCAGCAGCTTGGGGGCCTGGTCGATGACCGGGGAGCTGTTTTTT. It specifies CASSLGAWSMTGELFF.

This clone appeared a single time. This sequence joins TRBV28 and TRBJ2-7; D gene unclear. The V gene lost 7 bases and the J gene lost 7 bases, with 17 bases spanning the gap. In germline, CDR1 is MDHEN, CDR2 SYDVKM. CDR3 length equals 13 residues. The CDR3 DNA follows: TGTGCCAGCAAACTCGACTCCACCGGGGAGCAGTACTTC. Its protein is CASKLDSTGEQYF.

This chain uses TRBV7-2 with TRBJ2-7, with TRBD2 matching 7 bases. Unmatched junction bases numbered 11, after V lost 8 bases and J lost 10 bases. This CDR3 has 12 residues. Germline V gene lookup returns CDR1 SGHTA and CDR2 FQGNSA. The chain's CDR3 is CASGRTRGSQYF. The CDR3 nucleotides are TGTGCCAGCGGGAGGACTAGAGGGAGCCAGTACTTC.